One sample yielded the 19 T cell receptor beta chains listed below, sequenced in a study of cytomegalovirus exposure and HLA in healthy donors. This PCR relied on a set of 60 Vbeta primers and 13 Jbeta primers. The table came from immunoSEQ multiplex PCR; TCRdb's copy has only in-frame clones and leaves some out. The sample holds 99,000 or so clones, nearly 80% seen once. Sequencing was performed on PBMCs. The receptors were sampled from a man in his 60s in good health and CMV-seropositive.

V and J are TRBV7-2 and TRBJ1-2; a weak D match, TRBD1 (5 bases). The CDR3 contains 12 residues. Germline V gene sequence: CDR1 SGHTA, CDR2 FQGNSA. Trimming shortened V by 5 bases and J by 8 bases, and 12 bases separated the two germline ends. Here the CDR3 DNA reads TGTGCCAGCAGCATTAACAGGAGCGGCTACACCTTC. As protein: CASSINRSGYTF.

V and J are TRBV14 and TRBJ2-1; D is uncertain. The CDR3 spans 14 residues. The V end was cut by 2 bases, the J end by 0 bases, with 5 bases between. From germline, CDR1 is SGHDN and CDR2 FVKESK. The CDR3 DNA reads as TGTGCCAGCAGCCAACATAGCTCCTACAATGAGCAGTTCTTC. It codes for CASSQHSSYNEQFF.

This chain connects TRBV2 to TRBJ2-3, with 10 nucleotides matching TRBD2. Germline CDR1 is SNHLY and CDR2 is FYNNEI. Losses at the gene ends were 7 bases for V and 3 bases for J; bases not matched to a gene: 4. The CDR3 totals 14 residues. CDR3 protein: CASKRGGRTDTQYF. CDR3 nucleotide sequence: TGTGCCAGCAAGCGGGGGGGCAGGACAGATACGCAGTATTTT.

This chain joins TRBV7-6 and TRBJ2-1; D may be TRBD2 (6 bases). With 5 bases removed from V and 6 bases from J, the gap between germline ends came to 14 bases. Looked up from germline, CDR1 is SGHVS and CDR2 is FNYEAQ. The CDR3 totals 14 residues. CDR3 region: CASSPIRGSNEQFF. CDR3 DNA sequence: TGTGCCAGCAGCCCCATTCGGGGGTCCAATGAGCAGTTCTTC.

The chain joins TRBV10-1 to TRBJ2-1; 8 nucleotides line up with TRBD2. The CDR3 is 15 residues long. V gave up 6 bases and J gave up 4 bases; unmatched junction bases: 8. The germline V gene encodes CDR1 WNHNN and CDR2 SYGVQD (reference sequence). CDR3 residues: CASSPGLEAYNEQFF. The CDR3 nucleotides read TGCGCCAGCAGCCCGGGACTAGAAGCTTACAATGAGCAGTTCTTC.

V usage is TRBV19 and J usage is TRBJ2-2, with TRBD1 matching over 10 bases. There are 16 residues in the CDR3. Germline V lookup: CDR1 LNHDA, CDR2 SQIVND (reference sequence). The V segment lost 6 bases and the J segment 3 bases; nucleotides outside the gene matches: 7. The CDR3 region is CASRRAGTGDTGELFF. CDR3 in DNA: TGTGCCAGTAGAAGGGCCGGGACAGGGGACACCGGGGAGCTGTTTTTT.

The chain joins TRBV28 to TRBJ2-1; D unresolved. The germline V gene encodes CDR1 MDHEN and CDR2 SYDVKM. This CDR3 region has 13 residues. V lost 2 bases to trimming and J lost 7 bases, with 9 bases between them. The CDR3 region is CASSLLTENEQFF. The CDR3 nucleotides read TGTGCCAGCAGTTTACTGACGGAGAATGAGCAGTTCTTC.

The CDR3 DNA is TGTGCCAGCAGTTACGACTCCGGCGCTGGAAACACCATATATTTT. Encoded protein: CASSYDSGAGNTIYF. This chain connects TRBV27 to TRBJ1-3; no firm D call. Germline V CDR1 and CDR2: MNHEY, SMNVEV (reference sequence). The V end lost 4 bases, the J end lost 2 bases, and 12 bases lay between the germline ends. The CDR3 is 15 amino acids.

This chain uses TRBV18 with TRBJ1-2; 8 bases match TRBD1. In germline, CDR1 is KGHSH, CDR2 LQKENI. The CDR3 is made up of 14 amino acids. Trimming at V came to 3 bases and at J to 4 bases, leaving 4 bases not matched to a gene. In DNA, the CDR3 is TGTGCCAGCTCACCTGAGGGACAGGTCTATGGCTACACCTTC. Protein sequence: CASSPEGQVYGYTF.

This sequence joins TRBV7-2 and TRBJ2-3; 7 bases agree with TRBD2. The CDR3 runs to 13 residues. Germline values: CDR1 SGHTA, CDR2 FQGNSA. J was trimmed by 6 bases and V by 10 bases; bases with no gene match: 10. The CDR3 coding sequence is TGTGCCACCGCTCGGGGGGAACACGATACGCAGTATTTT. It yields the protein CATARGEHDTQYF. The whole variable domain, remainder taken from reference TRBV7-2 and TRBJ2-3, is GAGVSQSPSNKVTEKGKDVELRCDPISGHTALYWYRQSLGQGLEFLIYFQGNSAPDKSGLPSDRFSAERTGGSVSTLTIQRTQQEDSAVYLCATARGEHDTQYFGPGTRLTVL.

The chain links TRBV2 to TRBJ2-7; perhaps TRBD1 as D (6 bases). The CDR3 has 14 residues. Deletions cut 3 bases from V and 11 bases from J, with 20 bases between. Looked up from germline, CDR1 is SNHLY and CDR2 is FYNNEI. CDR3 DNA sequence: TGTGCCAGCAGTGAGAACCGGGACAAGGGCAGGGAGTACTTC. This translates into CASSENRDKGREYF.

This sequence joins TRBV7-8 and TRBJ2-7; no firm D call. Between the trimmed V and J ends, which lost 5 bases and 2 bases, there was a span of 13 bases. Per the germline V gene, CDR1 is SGHVS and CDR2 is FQNEAQ. CDR3 length: 14 amino acids. CDR3 sequence reads: CASSPGRFTYEQYF. CDR3 nucleotides: TGTGCCAGCAGCCCAGGCAGGTTCACCTACGAGCAGTACTTC.

The V and J genes are TRBV5-5 and TRBJ1-1; D ambiguous. Deletions cut 0 bases from V and 8 bases from J, with 11 bases between. This CDR3 is built from 13 residues. The germline V gene encodes CDR1 SGHKS and CDR2 YYEKEE (reference sequence). The CDR3 DNA reads as TGTGCCAGCAGCTTGGGGCCAGCGGTGGAAGCTTTCTTT. Its translation: CASSLGPAVEAFF.

CDR3 residues: CASTLGGKGPSSYNEQFF. The DNA of the CDR3 is TGTGCCAGCACTCTGGGGGGTAAAGGCCCTAGCTCCTACAATGAGCAGTTCTTC. This sequence joins TRBV9 and TRBJ2-1, with D tentatively TRBD2 (6 bases). V shed 6 bases and J shed 0 bases, with 22 bases lying between them. The CDR3 runs to 18 residues. CDR1 is SGDLS and CDR2 is YYNGEE in the germline V gene.

The CDR3, as DNA: TGTGCCAGCAGTTACACCAGACAGGGGCTGGTGTTTTTT. Translating gives CASSYTRQGLVFF. V is TRBV6-5 and J is TRBJ1-4; the match to TRBD1 covers 8 bases. CDR3 size: 13 residues. V lost 2 bases, J lost 15 bases, and 8 bases stayed unmatched. The germline gives CDR1 MNHEY, CDR2 SVGAGI.

This clone has only a few counts. This chain connects TRBV6-5 to TRBJ2-5; 8 bases align to TRBD2. V lost 4 bases to trimming and J lost 5 bases; unmatched junction nucleotides: 12. Per germline, CDR1 MNHEY and CDR2 SVGAGI. There are 16 residues in the CDR3. CDR3 amino acids: CASSSGTSQSWETQYF. Here the CDR3 DNA reads TGTGCCAGCAGTTCCGGGACTAGTCAATCTTGGGAGACCCAGTACTTC.

The chain uses TRBV25-1 and TRBJ2-1; 7 bases are a match to TRBD2. The CDR3 has 15 residues. The trim removed 4 bases at V and 3 bases at J, leaving 6 bases unmatched. The germline CDR1 and CDR2 sequences are MGHDK and SYGVNS. The CDR3 sequence is CASSGSSGDYNEQFF. CDR3 nucleotide sequence: TGTGCCAGCAGTGGGTCGAGCGGGGACTACAATGAGCAGTTCTTC.

This clone turned up a few times. The rearrangement uses TRBV6-1 and TRBJ2-1, with 13 bases matching TRBD2. V dropped 8 bases and J dropped 7; count of bases not matched to a gene: 5. The CDR3 contains 14 residues. The germline V gene has CDR1 MNHNS and CDR2 SASEGT. The CDR3 coding sequence is TGTGCCAGCGTAAGGACTAGCGGGGGTAATGAGCAGTTCTTC. Protein sequence: CASVRTSGGNEQFF.

This chain connects TRBV9 to TRBJ1-4; 7 nucleotides match TRBD1. This CDR3 is built from 17 residues. J lost 3 bases, V lost 4 bases, and 12 bases had no gene match. Germline values: CDR1 SGDLS, CDR2 YYNGEE. CDR3 residues: CASSSPKGGSSNEKLFF. CDR3 coding DNA: TGTGCCAGCAGCTCACCAAAAGGGGGCAGCTCTAATGAAAAACTGTTTTTT.